The clone carrying this T cell receptor beta chain was observed a single time. V was trimmed by 3 bases and J by 2 bases, leaving 1 base between them. Germline CDR1 and CDR2: MGHDK and SYGVNS. The CDR3 is made up of 11 amino acids. Libraries were prepared by immunoSEQ multiplex PCR; TCRdb keeps only in-frame clonotypes and omits some of them. Here the sample spans 1.5 million to 2.5 million clones, roughly 95% being singletons. These data originate in a study of shared clonotypes between healthy human individuals. Naivety among CD8 cells was defined by CD45RO negativity and positive CCR7 selection, thereby excluding terminally differentiated effector memory CD45RA+ cells.

The source of this sequence is a man younger than 35 in good health. The rearrangement joins TRBV25-1 to TRBJ1-1, with D unclear. The sequenced material came from naive CD8+ T cells sorted from blood. CDR3 sequence: CASSDNTEAFF. CDR3 coding DNA: TGTGCCAGCAGTGATAACACTGAAGCTTTCTTT.